The present T cell receptor (beta chain) was sequenced within a study of blood T cells in healthy people across ages. General study results and limits: Naive CD4+ cells and diversity were both higher in long-lived donors than in aged donors.

As concerns this clonotype: Its cognate antigen is unknown. One end of the junction varies from germline; a read error may be responsible.

Caucasian, healthy and from Russia, the donors were aged between about 6 and 100. Whenever a sample was processed, at least 6 million PBMCs were isolated. For the second PCR, which ran for 7 to 11 cycles, a sample-barcoded 5' primer and a J-beta primer mix were used. TCRdb used MiXCR to reprocess the 5' RACE reads, holding one entry per CDR3 protein. Here the sample spans around 900,000 distinct CDR3 sequences, more than 25% being singletons. The sequence derives from a woman aged 80 or over in good health. What was sequenced was blood.

CDR3 sequence reads: CANSVGQQNSPLHF. Here the CDR3 DNA reads TGTGCCAACAGCGTAGGGCAGCAAAATTCACCCCTCCACTTT. The chain uses TRBV9 and TRBJ1-6; unclear D gene. Germline-derived CDR1 and CDR2 are SGDLS and YYNGEE. The CDR3 covers 14 residues.